This T cell receptor beta chain was identified in a study of T cell changes during pregnancy in multiple sclerosis. The germline V gene encodes CDR1 SGHVS and CDR2 FQNEAQ. This CDR3 contains 15 residues. Trimming cost V 1 base and J 4 bases, with 13 bases left between them. The protocol was immunoSEQ multiplex PCR, while the TCRdb copy is restricted to in-frame clones and leaves out a portion. The data show 40,000 to 60,000 clones, about 93% seen once. The rearrangement uses TRBV7-8 and TRBJ1-2, with D maybe TRBD1 (5 bases). The specimen was CD4+ T cells from peripheral blood mononuclear cells, collected in the third trimester of pregnancy. This sequence originates from a female donor with multiple sclerosis, enrolled in a pregnancy study. As DNA, the CDR3 is TGTGCCAGCAGCTTAGTGGGCAGGGCCTTCTATGGCTACACCTTC. It translates to CASSLVGRAFYGYTF.